The 32 T cell receptor beta chains reported below all come from one sample, sequenced in a study of blood T cells in healthy people across ages. Primed by a sample-barcoded 5' primer and a J-beta primer mix, a second PCR proceeded for roughly 7 to 12 cycles. TCRdb re-derived calls from the 5' RACE reads in MiXCR, one entry per CDR3 protein. The sample contains approximately 580,000 distinct CDR3 sequences, around 24% of which appear only once. The same data also contributed to another study, on T cells of mothers and their children.

Sequenced input: blood. Every receptor here comes from a boy younger than 18 in good health.

This clonotype was detected ten times or more. The chain recombines TRBV29-1 with TRBJ2-2, with D hard to call. CDR3 size: 12 residues. V lost 3 bases, J lost 0 bases, and 2 bases lay in between. From germline, CDR1 is SQVTM and CDR2 ANQGSEA. The CDR3 DNA sequence: TGCAGCGTTGACCCGAACACCGGGGAGCTGTTTTTT. Residues: CSVDPNTGELFF.

This chain connects TRBV11-2 to TRBJ2-1; the D is unclear. Matching the DNA end better, TRBJ2-7 makes the J call doubtful. Germline-derived CDR1 and CDR2 are SGHAT and FQNNGV. The length of the CDR3 is 13 residues. This CDR3 reads CASSLAPYYEQYF. The CDR3 DNA reads TGTGCCAGCAGCTTAGCGCCTTACTACGAGCAGTACTTC.

This chain joins TRBV2 and TRBJ1-2; D ambiguous. The CDR3 covers 12 residues. V shed 7 bases and J shed 3 bases, with 9 bases lying between them. CDR1 is SNHLY and CDR2 is FYNNEI in the germline V gene. DNA for the CDR3: TGTGCCAGCACCGAGCTAGACTATGGCTACACCTTC. Translating it yields CASTELDYGYTF. The whole variable domain, filled in from reference TRBV2 and TRBJ1-2, reads EPEVTQTPSHQVTQMGQEVILRCVPISNHLYFYWYRQILGQKVEFLVSFYNNEISEKSEIFDDQFSVERPDGSNFTLKIRSTKLEDSAMYFCASTELDYGYTFGSGTRLTVV.

Only a few counts were recorded for this clonotype. This chain connects TRBV6-6 to TRBJ1-4; TRBD1 matches 7 bases. This CDR3 has 14 amino acids. V gave up 7 bases and J gave up 4 bases; unmatched junction bases: 6. CDR1 and CDR2 from the germline V gene are MNHNY and SVGAGI (reference sequence). This CDR3 is CASKDTGVNEKLFF. The CDR3 DNA sequence: TGTGCCAGCAAAGATACAGGGGTTAATGAAAAACTGTTTTTT.

In its sample, this clonotype was seen a few times. The J gene is TRBJ2-6, the V gene TRBV5-1, with D unclear. The CDR3 totals 16 residues. Germline V gene sequence: CDR1 SGHRS, CDR2 YFSETQ. The V and J ends lost 4 bases and 0 bases respectively, with 11 bases between them. CDR3 in DNA: TGCGCCAGCAGCATCATAGAGGTCTCTGGGGCCAACGTCCTGACTTTC. This codes for CASSIIEVSGANVLTF. Complete variable domain (other parts from reference TRBV5-1 and TRBJ2-6): KAGVTQTPRYLIKTRGQQVTLSCSPISGHRSVSWYQQTPGQGLQFLFEYFSETQRNKGNFPGRFSGRQFSNSRSEMNVSTLELGDSALYLCASSIIEVSGANVLTFGAGSRLTVL.

The chain joins TRBV5-4 to TRBJ2-3, with D maybe TRBD1 (6 bases). The CDR3 totals 14 residues. The V and J ends lost 5 bases and 0 bases respectively, with 10 bases between them. Germline V gene data show CDR1 as SGHNT and CDR2 as YYREEE (reference sequence). CDR3 residues: CASSRDISTDTQYF. The CDR3 nucleotides are TGTGCCAGCAGTAGGGACATTAGCACAGATACGCAGTATTTT.

In its sample, this clonotype was seen a few times. The chain joins TRBV14 to TRBJ2-5; tentatively, D is TRBD1 (6 bases). The CDR3 is 16 amino acids. Germline assignment: CDR1 SGHDN and CDR2 FVKESK. V dropped 0 bases and J dropped 5 bases, with 16 bases sitting between them. Here the CDR3 reads CASSQDFTGNAETQYF. The CDR3 DNA follows: TGTGCCAGCAGCCAAGATTTCACAGGGAATGCGGAGACCCAGTACTTC.

This clonotype was detected only a few times. This chain uses TRBV4-2 with TRBJ1-4; D not certain. The length of the CDR3 is 15 residues. The V end was cut by 0 bases, the J end by 6 bases, with 11 bases between. Germline V lookup: CDR1 LGHNA, CDR2 YNFKEQ. CDR3 in amino acids: CASSQDRAGYEKLFF. DNA of the CDR3: TGTGCCAGCAGCCAAGATCGCGCGGGGTATGAAAAACTGTTTTTT.

This clonotype was picked up a small number of times. The gene calls are TRBV7-9 and TRBJ1-2; D is uncertain. The germline V gene has CDR1 SEHNR and CDR2 FQNEAQ (reference sequence). There are 15 residues in the CDR3. Deletions cut 1 base from V and 5 bases from J, with 14 bases between. The CDR3 region is CASSLGTDVTYGYTF. In nucleotides, the CDR3 is TGTGCCAGCAGCTTAGGGACGGACGTTACTTATGGCTACACCTTC.

The chain employs TRBV7-9 and TRBJ1-3; 9 bases line up with TRBD1. V shed 5 bases, J shed 0 bases, and the junction held 14 bases outside the gene matches. This CDR3 has 19 amino acids. The germline gives CDR1 SEHNR, CDR2 FQNEAQ (reference sequence). CDR3 loop: CASSALDRGPLDSGNTIYF. The CDR3 nucleotides are TGTGCCAGCAGCGCCTTGGACAGGGGCCCGCTAGACTCTGGAAACACCATATATTTT.

This clonotype was seen a handful of times. The chain links TRBV6-1 to TRBJ2-1, with D tentatively TRBD1 (6 bases). Trimming shortened V by 1 base and J by 12 bases, and 13 bases separated the two germline ends. In germline, CDR1 is MNHNS, CDR2 SASEGT. This CDR3 spans 13 amino acids. The CDR3 DNA sequence: TGTGCCAGCAGTGAAGAGAGGGGGTCAGGGCAGTTCTTC. Protein sequence: CASSEERGSGQFF.

The V and J genes are TRBV6-2 or TRBV6-3 and TRBJ2-7, with D tentatively TRBD1 (6 bases). The V end lost 5 bases, the J end lost 3 bases, and 20 bases lay between the germline ends. The CDR3 covers 16 residues. In germline, CDR1 is MNHEY, CDR2 SVGEGT. The CDR3 sequence: CASSTRLGRGDYEQYF. Written as DNA, the CDR3 is TGTGCCAGCAGTACACGTTTGGGCAGGGGCGACTACGAGCAGTACTTC.

J is TRBJ1-2 and V is TRBV2; 7 nucleotides align to TRBD1. The CDR3 runs 17 residues. Trimming took 4 bases from V and 3 from J; bases not matched to a gene: 14. Germline V gene lookup returns CDR1 SNHLY and CDR2 FYNNEI. In DNA form, the CDR3 reads TGTGCCAGCAGTGCATCCGGGACAGCCCTCAGAGACTATGGCTACACCTTC. It encodes CASSASGTALRDYGYTF.

The V call is TRBV18, the J call TRBJ1-1, with a possible D match to TRBD1 (5 bases). V gave up 0 bases and J gave up 1 base, with 12 bases separating them. Germline CDR1 KGHSH, CDR2 LQKENI. This CDR3 is built from 16 residues. CDR3 coding DNA: TGTGCCAGCTCACCACCGGCAGGGTCCCCGAACACTGAAGCTTTCTTT. Its protein product is CASSPPAGSPNTEAFF. The entire variable domain, with the rest obtained from reference TRBV18 and TRBJ1-1, is as follows: NAGVMQNPRHLVRRRGQEARLRCSPMKGHSHVYWYRQLPEEGLKFMVYLQKENIIDESGMPKERFSAEFPKEGPSILRIQQVVRGDSAAYFCASSPPAGSPNTEAFFGQGTRLTVV.

This clonotype occurred a few times. This rearrangement joins TRBV28 to TRBJ2-5, with 9 positions matching TRBD1. V trimming: 4 bases; J trimming: 0 bases; junction bases outside the gene matches: 9. The CDR3 has 17 residues. Germline assignment: CDR1 MDHEN and CDR2 SYDVKM. The chain's CDR3 is CASSSQTGTGYQETQYF. The CDR3 coding sequence is TGTGCCAGCAGTTCGCAGACCGGGACAGGGTACCAAGAGACCCAGTACTTC.

This clonotype was seen more than once but under ten times. The chain recombines TRBV7-2 with TRBJ2-5; 10 bases align to TRBD2. Germline V gene data show CDR1 as SGHTA and CDR2 as FQGNSA. The CDR3 runs 15 residues. The J segment lost 4 bases and the V segment lost 1 base, leaving 3 bases of the junction unmatched. CDR3 sequence (DNA): TGTGCCAGCAGCTTAGACTTAGCGGGAGGAGAGACCCAGTACTTC. Translation: CASSLDLAGGETQYF.

This clonotype was detected only once. The chain links TRBV5-1 to TRBJ1-4, with D tentatively TRBD1 (5 bases). The CDR3 is made up of 15 amino acids. In germline, CDR1 is SGHRS, CDR2 YFSETQ. V lost 0 bases, J lost 5 bases, and 11 bases lay in between. The DNA of the CDR3 is TGCGCCAGCAGCTTGGCGGAGGGGAGGAATGAAAAACTGTTTTTT. Translated, it gives CASSLAEGRNEKLFF. Variable domain in full (rest from reference TRBV5-1 and TRBJ1-4): KAGVTQTPRYLIKTRGQQVTLSCSPISGHRSVSWYQQTPGQGLQFLFEYFSETQRNKGNFPGRFSGRQFSNSRSEMNVSTLELGDSALYLCASSLAEGRNEKLFFGSGTQLSVL.

This clonotype was counted between two and nine times. This chain joins TRBV15 and TRBJ2-1, with TRBD1 identical over 11 bases. The trim removed 0 bases at V and 8 bases at J, leaving 6 bases unmatched. This CDR3 is 16 amino acids long. The germline V gene encodes CDR1 LNHNV and CDR2 YYDKDF (reference sequence). DNA of the CDR3: TGTGCCACCAGCAGAGATCCCGGGACAGGGGGTGATGAGCAGTTCTTC. This translates into CATSRDPGTGGDEQFF. The entire variable domain, with the rest obtained from reference TRBV15 and TRBJ2-1, is as follows: DAMVIQNPRYQVTQFGKPVTLSCSQTLNHNVMYWYQQKSSQAPKLLFHYYDKDFNNEADTPDNFQSRRPNTSFCFLDIRSPGLGDTAMYLCATSRDPGTGGDEQFFGPGTRLTVL.

The rearrangement uses TRBV9 and TRBJ2-7; D may correspond to TRBD1 or TRBD2 (5 bases each). Trimming shortened V by 0 bases and J by 6 bases, and 10 bases separated the two germline ends. The CDR3 loop spans 13 amino acids. The V gene's germline CDR1 is SGDLS and CDR2 YYNGEE. CDR3 DNA sequence: TGTGCCAGCAGCGTAGAATCAGGGACCGAGCAGTACTTC. Translation: CASSVESGTEQYF.

This clonotype was seen a few times. The genes are TRBV28 and TRBJ1-1, with a weak D call TRBD1 (5 bases). From germline, CDR1 is MDHEN and CDR2 SYDVKM. Between the trimmed V and J ends, which lost 6 bases and 7 bases, there was a span of 12 bases. The length of the CDR3 is 12 residues. CDR3 coding DNA: TGTGCCAGCAGCCACGACAGCAATGAAGCTTTCTTT. Translated: CASSHDSNEAFF.

The chain uses TRBV6-1 and TRBJ2-7; D is unresolved. Trimming removed 4 bases at V and 1 base at J, with 17 bases between. This CDR3 has 16 residues. Germline loops: CDR1 MNHNS, CDR2 SASEGT. In DNA, the CDR3 is TGTGCCAGCAGTGCGATCAGGACCGCGGTTTCCTACGAGCAGTACTTC. It translates to CASSAIRTAVSYEQYF.

This clonotype has ten or more counts. The chain carries TRBV19 and TRBJ2-4; 7 nucleotides match TRBD1. Germline CDR1 is LNHDA and CDR2 is SQIVND (reference sequence). CDR3 length: 15 amino acids. V was pared by 5 bases and J by 0 bases, with 4 bases of the junction left unmatched. CDR3 sequence reads: CASSHGQVAKNIQYF. CDR3 nucleotide sequence: TGTGCCAGTAGTCACGGACAGGTAGCCAAAAACATTCAGTACTTC.

This rearrangement joins TRBV3-1 to TRBJ1-2; D is possibly TRBD1 (5 bases). The CDR3 has 13 residues. V was pared by 0 bases and J by 7 bases, with 9 bases between. CDR1 is LGHDT, CDR2 YNNKEL, per germline (reference sequence). CDR3 residues: CASSQDYRGGYTF. As DNA, the CDR3 is TGTGCCAGCAGCCAAGATTATAGGGGTGGCTACACCTTC.

This clonotype came up a few times. V and J are TRBV29-1 and TRBJ2-7, with D unclear. Germline V gene lookup returns CDR1 SQVTM and CDR2 ANQGSEA. Deletions cut 1 base from V and 0 bases from J, with 7 bases between. The CDR3 consists of 13 residues. The CDR3 DNA reads TGCAGCGTTGAAGCGGACGGCTCCTACGAGCAGTACTTC. Protein sequence: CSVEADGSYEQYF.

This clonotype was observed a few times. The J gene is TRBJ2-1, the V gene TRBV19; 11 bases agree with TRBD2. CDR1 LNHDA and CDR2 SQIVND come from the germline V gene (reference sequence). This CDR3 region has 17 residues. The junction had 13 bases not matched to a gene; V was cut back by 5 bases and J by 7 bases. The CDR3 DNA follows: TGTGCCAGTAGTTCTCCTAGCGGGAGGACACGGTGGAATGAGCAGTTCTTC. Translated: CASSSPSGRTRWNEQFF.

The sample holds a few counts of this clonotype. The J gene is TRBJ2-1, the V gene TRBV7-8; 9 nucleotides match TRBD2. The CDR3 runs to 17 residues. The germline V gene has CDR1 SGHVS and CDR2 FQNEAQ. V lost 4 bases and J lost 0; bases outside the gene matches: 7. CDR3 protein: CASSYLAGQSSYNEQFF. The CDR3 DNA reads TGTGCCAGCAGCTACCTAGCGGGACAAAGCTCCTACAATGAGCAGTTCTTC.

CDR3 sequence (DNA): TGCGCCAGCAGCCAAGAGTCGAAGGGGGGTCACACCGGGGAGCTGTTTTTT. It codes for CASSQESKGGHTGELFF. V and J are TRBV4-1 and TRBJ2-2; D tentatively reads TRBD1 or TRBD2 (6 bases each). The V and J ends lost 0 bases and 3 bases respectively, with 14 bases between them. The CDR3 totals 17 residues. CDR1 and CDR2 from the germline V gene are MGHRA and YSYEKL.

The J gene is TRBJ1-4, the V gene TRBV28, with TRBD1 matching 8 bases. The CDR3 sequence is 14 residues long. Germline CDR1 and CDR2: MDHEN and SYDVKM. Unmatched junction bases numbered 5, after V lost 3 bases and J lost 8 bases. The CDR3 DNA sequence: TGTGCCAGCAGTTTGCCTCGGACAGGGGAAAAACTGTTTTTT. Protein product: CASSLPRTGEKLFF.

The J gene is TRBJ2-5, the V gene TRBV7-6; D gene unclear. Near its end, the DNA agrees better with TRBJ2-7, so the J call may be wrong. Germline CDR1 and CDR2: SGHVS and FNYEAQ. CDR3 length equals 14 residues. CDR3 region: CASSSEAGYYEQYF. CDR3 nucleotides: TGTGCCAGCAGCTCTGAGGCAGGATATTACGAGCAGTACTTC.

V usage is TRBV20-1 and J usage is TRBJ1-1; 7 bases are shared with TRBD1. Germline CDR1 reads DFQATT; CDR2 reads SNEGSKA (reference sequence). CDR3 length equals 15 residues. J lost 5 bases, V lost 5 bases, and 14 bases had no gene match. DNA for the CDR3: TGCAGTGCTCAAGACTTGCCAGGGGGAAGGACTGAAGCTTTCTTT. It encodes CSAQDLPGGRTEAFF.

This chain links TRBV5-6 with TRBJ1-4; TRBD1 matches at 8 bases. V dropped 5 bases and J dropped 6; count of bases not matched to a gene: 6. Germline assignment: CDR1 SGHDT and CDR2 YYEEEE. This CDR3 comprises 14 residues. CDR3 protein: CASRRTGLDEKLFF. For the CDR3, the DNA is TGTGCCAGCAGAAGGACAGGGTTGGATGAAAAACTGTTTTTT.

The V call is TRBV28, the J call TRBJ2-5, with D possibly called TRBD1 or TRBD2 (7 bases each). The J call may not be correct, given that the DNA end is closer to TRBJ2-7. The germline CDR1 and CDR2 sequences are MDHEN and SYDVKM. This CDR3 has 16 residues. CDR3 sequence (DNA): TGTGCCAGCAGTTTTGCCAGGGGGGGTTTTAGTGACGAGCAGTACTTC. Translation gives CASSFARGGFSDEQYF.